The rows below give T cell receptor beta chains drawn from one sample of a study of CD4+ T cells in melanoma. Repertoires were generated with immunoSEQ multiplex PCR, while TCRdb's copy carries only in-frame clones and drops some. Of roughly 12,000 clones in the sample, approximately 71% were seen once. Sequenced input: cells from a culture (not recorded whether cultured in vitro). The source of these receptors is a human donor with melanoma. CDR3s include the opening cysteine and the closing phenylalanine or tryptophan. The order of the fields is V gene, J gene, CDR3 length, clone size, D gene, CDR3 DNA, CDR3 protein. D genes are given only for firm matches. Clone size appears in some rows only: once, few, many, or a class for an expanded clone.

TRBV6-6,TRBJ2-7,15,.,.,TGTGCCAGCAGTTACGGCGGAGGGGGATTCTACGAGCAGTACTTC,CASSYGGGGFYEQYF
TRBV5-1,TRBJ2-5,17,.,.,TGCGCCAGCAGCCGTGGAGGCAACAGGAAATCACAAGAGACCCAGTACTTC,CASSRGGNRKSQETQYF
TRBV7-9,TRBJ1-2,12,.,.,TGTGCCAGCAGCCCCCCAGGGCCTGGCTACACCTTC,CASSPPGPGYTF
TRBV4-2,TRBJ1-1,14,.,.,TGTGCCAGCAGCCAACAGCAGATGAACACTGAAGCTTTCTTT,CASSQQQMNTEAFF
TRBV30,TRBJ2-3,15,.,TRBD1,TGTGCCATAAACAGGGGTGGGTTGAGCACAGATACGCAGTATTTT,CAINRGGLSTDTQYF
TRBV18,TRBJ1-3,14,few,.,TGTGCCAGCTCACCACAAGGGGCTGGAAACACCATATATTTT,CASSPQGAGNTIYF
TRBV7-6,TRBJ2-7,15,.,.,TGTGCCAGCAGCTTAGGGGGTCAGGGGTACTACGAGCAGTACTTC,CASSLGGQGYYEQYF
TRBV5-1,TRBJ2-7,14,.,.,TGCGCCAGCAGCTTGGTTGCAGCTTCCTACGAGCAGTACTTC,CASSLVAASYEQYF
TRBV7-3,TRBJ2-1,14,few,.,TGTGCCAGCAGCTTAACGCCCCTAGACAATGAGCAGTTCTTC,CASSLTPLDNEQFF
TRBV6-1,TRBJ2-4,17,.,.,TGTGCCAGCAGTGAACGGCATACGGGACTAGCCAAAAACATTCAGTACTTC,CASSERHTGLAKNIQYF
TRBV18,TRBJ1-4,15,.,.,TGTGCCAGCTCACCTTCGGGGGGACTTAATGAAAAACTGTTTTTT,CASSPSGGLNEKLFF
TRBV5-1,TRBJ2-7,14,once,.,TGCGCCAGCAGCTTGGGATATCAATGGGACGAGCAGTACTTC,CASSLGYQWDEQYF
TRBV7-8,TRBJ1-2,15,.,.,TGTGCCAGCAGTCCCCAGGGGCCTGGAAACTATGGCTACACCTTC,CASSPQGPGNYGYTF
TRBV19,TRBJ2-5,20,few,TRBD2,TGTGCCAGTAGTATAGAGGCCCCCCGAGGACTAGCGGGGTTAGAGGAGACCCAGTACTTC,CASSIEAPRGLAGLEETQYF
TRBV7-2,TRBJ1-1,12,few,.,TGTGCCAGCAGCCCTCAGCGCACTGAAGCTTTCTTT,CASSPQRTEAFF
TRBV6-5,TRBJ1-4,12,.,.,TGTGCATTGCGGGGGGAAAATGAAAAACTGTTTTTT,CALRGENEKLFF
TRBV18,TRBJ1-4,13,.,.,TGTGCCAGCTCACCTGACCGTAATGAAAAACTGTTTTTT,CASSPDRNEKLFF
TRBV7-3,TRBJ2-1,16,.,.,TGTGCCAGCAGCTTAAATCCGGGGGGCGGGCAAGGGGAGCAGTTCTTC,CASSLNPGGGQGEQFF
TRBV18,TRBJ1-2,15,.,.,TGTGCCAGCTCACCACTGGAAACAGGAGCCTATGGCTACACCTTC,CASSPLETGAYGYTF
TRBV5-6,TRBJ1-2,12,.,TRBD1,TGTGCCAGCAGCTGGACAGGGGCCGGCTACACCTTC,CASSWTGAGYTF
TRBV6-1,TRBJ2-1,12,.,.,TGTGCCAGCAGTGAGCGGGGTAGTCGGCAGTTCTTC,CASSERGSRQFF
TRBV18,TRBJ2-3,12,.,.,TGTGCCAGCTCACCCCAGGGAGATACGCAGTATTTT,CASSPQGDTQYF
TRBV27,TRBJ1-2,14,few,.,TGTGCCAGCAGTTCCCGCAGGGACGCTCAAGGCTACACCTTC,CASSSRRDAQGYTF
TRBV4-1,TRBJ2-4,16,.,TRBD2,TGCGCCAGCAGCCCATTAGGGAGGGGAGCCAAAAACATTCAGTACTTC,CASSPLGRGAKNIQYF
TRBV29-1,TRBJ2-3,14,few,TRBD2,TGCAGCGTTGACGAGACGCTAGCGGGGGACTTTCAGTATTTT,CSVDETLAGDFQYF
TRBV27,TRBJ1-6,16,.,.,TGTGCCAGCACCTTCCGGGGCAGGGGTGACAATTCACCCCTCCACTTT,CASTFRGRGDNSPLHF
TRBV5-4,TRBJ2-5,16,few,TRBD1,TGTGCCAGCAGCCACGGGCGGGACAGGGTGATGGCGACCCAGTACTTC,CASSHGRDRVMATQYF
TRBV9,TRBJ1-3,14,.,.,TGTGCCAGCAGCGTCACAGGAACTGGAAACACCATATATTTT,CASSVTGTGNTIYF
TRBV7-6,TRBJ2-5,16,.,TRBD1,TGTGCCAGCAGCTCCGGGGACAGCGTCATTGAGGAGACCCAGTACTTC,CASSSGDSVIEETQYF
TRBV5-6,TRBJ2-1,19,.,.,TGTGCCAGCAGCTTGTCTCTATTCACAGGGATCGGGGCCTACAATGAGCAGTTCTTC,CASSLSLFTGIGAYNEQFF
TRBV7-2,TRBJ2-1,15,.,TRBD2,TGTGCCAGCAGCACCTTTAGCGGGCCATACAATGAGCAGTTCTTC,CASSTFSGPYNEQFF
TRBV6-6,TRBJ1-1,16,.,TRBD1,TGTGCCAGCCATCGGGACAGCCTTTTAATGAACACTGAAGCTTTCTTT,CASHRDSLLMNTEAFF
TRBV18,TRBJ1-1,13,few,.,TGTGCCAGCTCACTCGGGACCAACACTGAAGCTTTCTTT,CASSLGTNTEAFF
TRBV7-3,TRBJ2-7,15,.,TRBD2,TGTGCCAGCAGCTTAATCTGGGGGGGGGCCTACGAGCAGTACTTC,CASSLIWGGAYEQYF
TRBV29-1,TRBJ1-2,13,.,TRBD1,TGCAGCGTTAGGAAGGGACAGCCCTATGGCTACACCTTC,CSVRKGQPYGYTF
TRBV18,TRBJ1-3,18,.,.,TGTGCCAGCTCACCGAGTTCCGGGGCATTGAGCTCTGGAAACACCATATATTTT,CASSPSSGALSSGNTIYF
TRBV5-1,TRBJ2-5,15,.,TRBD2,TGCGCCAGCAGCTTGACTAGCGGGGGTGGGGAGACCCAGTACTTC,CASSLTSGGGETQYF
TRBV19,TRBJ1-2,15,few,.,TGTGCCAGTAGTATCCCGACGGGGGTGAGCTATGGCTACACCTTC,CASSIPTGVSYGYTF
TRBV6-1,TRBJ2-4,15,once,TRBD1,TGTGCCAGCAGGAGGGGCCACAGGGGGCGCATTCTTCAGTACTTC,CASRRGHRGRILQYF
TRBV10-3,TRBJ1-6,15,.,.,TGTGCCATCAGTGAGAGGGGGGTCTATAATTCACCCCTCCACTTT,CAISERGVYNSPLHF